The 14 T cell receptor beta chains reported below all come from one sample, sequenced in a study of PD-1 blockade in classical Hodgkin lymphoma. The protocol was immunoSEQ multiplex PCR, while the TCRdb copy is restricted to in-frame clones and leaves out a portion. Among tens of thousands of clones, approximately 90% were seen once, and the ten largest hold roughly 5.3%. Described time point: newly diagnosed, previously untreated cHL patient sample. The sample comprised peripheral blood mononuclear cells (PBMCs). All receptors come from a human donor with classical Hodgkin lymphoma.

This clone was detected only a few times. The CDR3 nucleotides read TGTGCCAGCGAACTCGACAGGGGTAGCAATCAGCCCCAGCATTTT. Translated: CASELDRGSNQPQHF. The V gene is TRBV2, the J gene TRBJ1-5; the match to TRBD1 covers 8 bases. The CDR3 spans 15 residues. Looked up from germline, CDR1 is SNHLY and CDR2 is FYNNEI. With 8 bases clipped from V and 0 bases from J, the junction kept 6 bases outside the gene matches.

The genes are TRBV7-8 and TRBJ2-4; 8 bases map to TRBD1. Germline V gene lookup returns CDR1 SGHVS and CDR2 FQNEAQ. The CDR3 has 15 residues. Germline trimming cut 5 bases from V and 8 bases from J; bases unmatched to any gene: 11. CDR3 sequence reads: CASSARQGLKDIQYF. CDR3 DNA: TGTGCCAGCAGCGCCCGACAGGGGTTGAAGGACATTCAGTACTTC. The entire variable domain, with the rest obtained from reference TRBV7-8 and TRBJ2-4, is as follows: GAGVSQSPRYKVAKRGQDVALRCDPISGHVSLFWYQQALGQGPEFLTYFQNEAQLDKSGLPSDRFFAERPEGSVSTLKIQRTQQEDSAVYLCASSARQGLKDIQYFGAGTRLSVL.

CDR3 nucleotides: TGTGCCAGCACCTTTGGGGGGAGCACCGGGGAGCTGTTTTTT. Amino acid sequence: CASTFGGSTGELFF. The chain has TRBV9 and TRBJ2-2; a weak D match, TRBD2 (6 bases). The CDR3 length is 14 residues. Germline CDR1 and CDR2: SGDLS and YYNGEE. The V end was cut by 6 bases, the J end by 4 bases, with 13 bases between. Filled out from reference TRBV9 and TRBJ2-2, the complete variable domain reads DSGVTQTPKHLITATGQRVTLRCSPRSGDLSVYWYQQSLDQGLQFLIQYYNGEERAKGNILERFSAQQFPDLHSELNLSSLELGDSALYFCASTFGGSTGELFFGEGSRLTVL.

The chain uses TRBV11-2 and TRBJ1-5; no reliable D call. CDR3 length equals 17 residues. The ends were cut back, 0 bases at V and 5 bases at J, with 17 bases in the middle. Germline-derived CDR1 and CDR2 are SGHAT and FQNNGV. CDR3 DNA: TGTGCCAGCAGCTTAGACAGTGGCCTAACGAGGGATCAGCCCCAGCATTTT. Its protein product is CASSLDSGLTRDQPQHF.

This chain joins TRBV9 and TRBJ2-5; 7 bases are a match to TRBD2. Germline loops: CDR1 SGDLS, CDR2 YYNGEE. The CDR3 has 17 amino acids. V was pared by 4 bases and J by 1 base, with 13 bases of the junction left unmatched. CDR3 bases: TGTGCCAGCAGCCCGTACCCCCTAGCGGCCCTCCAAGAGACCCAGTACTTC. Translating it yields CASSPYPLAALQETQYF.

This chain uses TRBV18 with TRBJ2-7; D ambiguous. The CDR3 has 11 amino acids. Germline assignment: CDR1 KGHSH and CDR2 LQKENI. Trimming removed 1 base from V and 7 bases from J, with 5 bases in between. This chain's CDR3 is CASSPLYEQYF. The CDR3 nucleotides are TGTGCCAGCTCACCACTGTATGAGCAGTACTTC.

This clone was detected a few times. This sequence joins TRBV6-5 and TRBJ2-5, with no clear D. CDR1 and CDR2 from the germline V gene are MNHEY and SVGAGI. The ends were cut back, 5 bases at V and 2 bases at J, with 12 bases in the middle. The length of the CDR3 is 14 residues. The CDR3 DNA reads as TGTGCCAGCAGTCCAGACCTAACACAAGAGACCCAGTACTTC. Amino acid sequence: CASSPDLTQETQYF.

V usage is TRBV9 and J usage is TRBJ2-5; D tentatively fits TRBD1 or TRBD2 (6 bases each). With 3 bases removed from V and 4 bases from J, the gap between germline ends came to 19 bases. There are 16 residues in the CDR3. The germline gives CDR1 SGDLS, CDR2 YYNGEE. The CDR3 reads CASSAGARGRLETQYF. Written as DNA, the CDR3 is TGTGCCAGCAGCGCGGGAGCGAGGGGGAGATTAGAGACCCAGTACTTC.

The gene calls are TRBV5-1 and TRBJ1-1, with D possibly TRBD1 on 5 matching bases. V was shortened by 4 bases and J by 1 base, with 17 bases between the two germline ends. This CDR3 contains 16 residues. Germline V gives CDR1 SGHRS, CDR2 YFSETQ. The chain's CDR3 is CASSISVGAGNTEAFF. CDR3 nucleotide sequence: TGCGCCAGCAGCATAAGCGTCGGGGCTGGGAACACTGAAGCTTTCTTT.

The V call is TRBV29-1, the J call TRBJ2-7; D is possibly TRBD1 (5 bases). Germline values: CDR1 SQVTM, CDR2 ANQGSEA. Between the trimmed V and J ends, which lost 7 bases and 5 bases, there was a span of 18 bases. The CDR3 contains 13 residues. CDR3 amino acids: CSGKGVLTDEQYF. The CDR3 coding sequence is TGCAGCGGGAAAGGGGTCCTCACGGACGAGCAGTACTTC.

This clone was detected once. The chain carries TRBV11-3 and TRBJ1-1; D uncertain. The V end lost 1 base, the J end lost 2 bases, and 11 bases lay between the germline ends. The V gene's germline CDR1 is SGHNT and CDR2 YENEEA. The CDR3 spans 15 residues. The CDR3 sequence is CASSLATGVNTEAFF. In DNA, the CDR3 is TGTGCCAGCAGCTTAGCCACGGGAGTCAACACTGAAGCTTTCTTT.

In this sample, this clone is hyperexpanded. The chain joins TRBV9 to TRBJ1-4, with 9 bases fitting TRBD1. This CDR3 is 16 amino acids long. From germline, CDR1 is SGDLS and CDR2 YYNGEE. Losses at the gene ends were 0 bases for V and 5 bases for J; bases not matched to a gene: 5. The CDR3 loop is CASSVDPDRGNEKLFF. The CDR3 DNA reads as TGTGCCAGCAGCGTAGACCCGGACAGGGGAAATGAAAAACTGTTTTTT.

The V and J genes are TRBV5-8 and TRBJ1-1; no definite D call. Germline values: CDR1 SGHTS, CDR2 YDEGEE. With 1 base removed from V and 4 bases from J, the gap between germline ends came to 14 bases. The length of the CDR3 is 15 residues. CDR3 sequence: CASSLSLGRTTEAFF. The CDR3 bases are TGTGCCAGCAGCTTGAGCTTAGGTCGGACCACTGAAGCTTTCTTT.

V gene TRBV19 combines with J gene TRBJ1-1, with D possibly being TRBD1 (5 bases). Germline CDR1 LNHDA, CDR2 SQIVND (reference sequence). Trimming pared 3 bases from V and 1 base from J, leaving 12 bases between. This CDR3 has 15 residues. CDR3 protein: CASSMVSRGNTEAFF. The CDR3 DNA reads TGTGCCAGTAGTATGGTCTCGAGGGGGAACACTGAAGCTTTCTTT.